The rows below give T cell receptor beta chains drawn from one sample of a study of blood T cell repertoires in COVID-19. Repertoires were generated with immunoSEQ multiplex PCR, while TCRdb's copy carries only in-frame clones and drops some. The data contain approximately 280,000 clones, 80% to 95% of them singletons. The sequenced sample consisted of peripheral blood. The source is a woman aged 25 to 39 with COVID-19, enrolled during active disease. Each CDR3 is given with its conserved first and last residue. The order of the fields is clone size, V gene, D gene, J gene, CDR3 DNA, CDR3 protein. The D gene is left open where the match is weak. Size values are once, few and many counts, or a class for expanded clones, and some rows have none.

>NA|TRBV11-2|NA|TRBJ1-6
TGTGCCAGCAGCTGGAGACAGGCTAATTCACCCCTCCACTTT
CASSWRQANSPLHF
>NA|TRBV7-2|NA|TRBJ1-1
TGTGCCAGCAGCTCACAGGGGAACACTGAAGCTTTCTTT
CASSSQGNTEAFF
>NA|TRBV19|NA|TRBJ2-7
TGTGCCAGTAGTATGCAGGGTTCTTTCTCCTACGAGCAGTACTTC
CASSMQGSFSYEQYF
>NA|TRBV2|NA|TRBJ1-2
TGTGCCAGCAGTGAAGTGGAACCCCGGGATGGCTACACCTTC
CASSEVEPRDGYTF
>NA|TRBV5-1|TRBD1|TRBJ1-2
TGCGCCAGCAGCTTGGCACAGACAGGGAATGGCTACACCTTC
CASSLAQTGNGYTF
>NA|TRBV2|TRBD2|TRBJ2-3
TGTGCCAGCAGTGGACCCCAGCGGGAGACAGATACGCAGTATTTT
CASSGPQRETDTQYF
>NA|TRBV21-1|NA|TRBJ2-1
TGTGCCAGCAGCAATAAGACAGGGTCGCGGAACTACAATGAGCAGTTCTTC
CASSNKTGSRNYNEQFF
>NA|TRBV24-1|TRBD1|TRBJ2-1
TGTGCCACCGGAGCGACAGGGCATGAGCAGTTCTTC
CATGATGHEQFF
>NA|TRBV27|NA|TRBJ2-7
TGTGCCAGCAGTTTATCAGCTATCCACGAGCAGTACTTC
CASSLSAIHEQYF
>NA|TRBV29-1|TRBD2|TRBJ2-1
TGCAGCGCTCATACTAGCGCACTCTACAATGAGCAGTTCTTC
CSAHTSALYNEQFF
>few|TRBV5-1|NA|TRBJ1-5
TGCGCCAGCAGCAAAGTCGGGGGTGGCAATCAGCCCCAGCATTTT
CASSKVGGGNQPQHF
>NA|TRBV7-9|NA|TRBJ2-1
TGTGCCAGCAGCGATATTACTCCTGAGCAGTTCTTC
CASSDITPEQFF
>NA|TRBV27|NA|TRBJ1-1
TGTGCCAGCAGACCGAGGCAGATGAACACTGAAGCTTTCTTT
CASRPRQMNTEAFF
>NA|TRBV11-2|NA|TRBJ1-2
TGTGCCAGCAGCTTAGATCAAAATGGCTACACCTTC
CASSLDQNGYTF
>NA|TRBV9|NA|TRBJ1-2
TGTGCCAGCAGCGTGACCGGCCAGGGAATGGGCTACACCTTC
CASSVTGQGMGYTF
>NA|TRBV5-1|TRBD2|TRBJ2-7
TGCGCCAGCACCTTGGGACTAGCGGGTTCCTACGAGCAGTACTTC
CASTLGLAGSYEQYF
>NA|TRBV2|NA|TRBJ1-3
TGTGCCAGCAGCGTCCGGGATTTCTCTGGAAACACCATATATTTT
CASSVRDFSGNTIYF
>once|TRBV7-2|TRBD2|TRBJ2-7
TGTGCCAGCAGCGATGGGCTAGCGGGACTCGCTGGAGAGCAGTACTTC
CASSDGLAGLAGEQYF
>NA|TRBV28|TRBD2|TRBJ2-5
TGTGCCAGCAGCCCGGGACTAGCGGGAGAAGAGACCCAGTACTTC
CASSPGLAGEETQYF
>NA|TRBV5-4|NA|TRBJ2-5
TGTGCCAGCAGCTTATCGGGACTGTGGGAGACCCAGTACTTC
CASSLSGLWETQYF
>NA|TRBV7-9|TRBD1|TRBJ1-1
TGTGCCAGCAGCAGACAGGGGCCGACTTTCTTT
CASSRQGPTFF
>few|TRBV6-5|NA|TRBJ1-3
TGTGCCAGCAGTTACTCGATGCCAGGGATACGAAACACCATATATTTT
CASSYSMPGIRNTIYF
>few|TRBV7-2|NA|TRBJ1-1
TGTGCCAGCAGCTTATTCCCCGGGGGAGTAAAGGACACTGAAGCTTTCTTT
CASSLFPGGVKDTEAFF
>NA|TRBV6-5|TRBD1|TRBJ1-1
TGTGCCAGCAGCTACGGACAGGGTTGGCGTGTGCCTGAAGCTTTCTTT
CASSYGQGWRVPEAFF
>NA|TRBV21-1|NA|TRBJ2-2
TGTGCCAGCAGCAAAGGGGGACTAGCGGGATACACCGGGGAGCTGTTTTTT
CASSKGGLAGYTGELFF
>NA|TRBV6-2/TRBV6-3|TRBD2|TRBJ2-7
TGTGCCAGCAGTTACCCTAGCGGGAGGACCTACGAGCAGTACTTC
CASSYPSGRTYEQYF
>NA|TRBV10-3|TRBD2|TRBJ2-3
TGTGCCATCAGTGAGACTAGCGGGACAACAGATACGCAGTATTTT
CAISETSGTTDTQYF
>NA|TRBV3-1/TRBV3-2|TRBD2|TRBJ2-7
TGTGCCAGCAGCCACCTAGCGGGAGACTACGAGCAGTACTTC
CASSHLAGDYEQYF
>NA|TRBV7-3|NA|TRBJ1-4
TGTGCCAGCAGCTCAAGCCCAACCGCTCAACTGTTTTTT
CASSSSPTAQLFF
>NA|TRBV5-4|NA|TRBJ1-2
TGTGCCAGCAGCCGGGCGGATGGGAGATATGGCTACACCTTC
CASSRADGRYGYTF
>NA|TRBV30|TRBD1|TRBJ1-1
TGTGCCACCCGGGGACAGGGCTCTGAAGCTTTCTTT
CATRGQGSEAFF
>once|TRBV2|TRBD1|TRBJ2-2
TGTGCCAGTGGGTGGACAGGCCCTTCGGTGGGGGAGCTGTTTTTT
CASGWTGPSVGELFF
>NA|TRBV10-1|NA|TRBJ1-1
TGCGCCAGCAGTGAACGTGGTGGGGGGACTGAAGCTTTCTTT
CASSERGGGTEAFF
>NA|TRBV4-1|TRBD2|TRBJ2-1
TGCGCCAGCAGCCACGCGGGCGGGAGGGGCTCCTACAATGAGCAGTTCTTC
CASSHAGGRGSYNEQFF
>NA|TRBV19|TRBD1|TRBJ1-1
TGTGCCAGTAGTTCAGGGACAGGGATTCTGAGTACTGAAGCTTTCTTT
CASSSGTGILSTEAFF
>NA|TRBV7-8|NA|TRBJ2-3
TGTGCCAGCAGCTACCGTCCTAGCGCTAGCACAGATACGCAGTATTTT
CASSYRPSASTDTQYF
>NA|TRBV28|NA|TRBJ2-7
TGTGCCAGCTGGAGAACAGGGTACGAGCAGTACTTC
CASWRTGYEQYF
>NA|TRBV5-1|NA|TRBJ1-2
TGCGCCAGCAGTGTAGGGATGACTAGCGGCTACACCTTC
CASSVGMTSGYTF
>NA|TRBV30|NA|TRBJ2-7
TGTGCCTGGAGTCTGGATACTACCTACGAGCAGTACTTC
CAWSLDTTYEQYF
>NA|TRBV7-8|TRBD1|TRBJ1-4
TGTGCCAGCAGCTTAATAGGGACAGGGGGAGGAAAACTGTTTTTT
CASSLIGTGGGKLFF
>NA|TRBV19|NA|TRBJ2-4
TGTGCCAGTAGTATTTCCGCGGGCGCAGCCAAAAACATTCAGTACTTC
CASSISAGAAKNIQYF
>NA|TRBV5-1|TRBD2|TRBJ2-5
TGCGCCAGCAGCTCATTAATAGCGGGAGGCACAGAGACCCAGTACTTC
CASSSLIAGGTETQYF
>NA|TRBV6-6|NA|TRBJ1-2
TGTGCCAGCAGTTCCGGGGTTCGCCTCTATGGCTACACCTTC
CASSSGVRLYGYTF
>NA|TRBV4-1|TRBD2|TRBJ2-3
TGCGCCAGCAGCCAAGTGCTAGCGGGAGAAAGCACAGATACGCAGTATTTT
CASSQVLAGESTDTQYF
>NA|TRBV10-3|NA|TRBJ1-2
TGTGCCATCAGTTCCCGGGGTACAACTGGCTATGGCTACACCTTC
CAISSRGTTGYGYTF
>NA|TRBV2|NA|TRBJ1-2
TGTGCCAGCAGTGGGCAGGGGATCTATGGCTACACCTTC
CASSGQGIYGYTF
>NA|TRBV28|NA|TRBJ1-2
TGTGCCAGCAGCGGGGGCTATGGCTACACCTTC
CASSGGYGYTF
>NA|TRBV2|TRBD1|TRBJ1-6
TGTGCCAGCAGTGCAGGGGGCGGTTCACCCCTCCACTTT
CASSAGGGSPLHF
>NA|TRBV9|NA|TRBJ2-7
TGTGCCAGCAGCGCCAGCCTAGTTCCCTACGAGCAGTACTTC
CASSASLVPYEQYF